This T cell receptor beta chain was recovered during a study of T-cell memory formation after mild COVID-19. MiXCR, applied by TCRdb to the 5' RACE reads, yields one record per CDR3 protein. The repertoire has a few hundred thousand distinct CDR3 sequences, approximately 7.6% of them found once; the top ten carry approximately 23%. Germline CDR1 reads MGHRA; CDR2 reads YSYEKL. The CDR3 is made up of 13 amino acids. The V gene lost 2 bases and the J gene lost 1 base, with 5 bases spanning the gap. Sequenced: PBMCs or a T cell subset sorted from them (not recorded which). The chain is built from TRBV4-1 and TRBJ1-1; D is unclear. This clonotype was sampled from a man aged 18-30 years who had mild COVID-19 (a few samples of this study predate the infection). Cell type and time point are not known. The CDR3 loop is CASSQSENTEAFF. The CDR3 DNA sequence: TGCGCCAGCAGCCAAAGCGAGAACACTGAAGCTTTCTTT.